This T cell receptor beta chain comes out of a study of cytomegalovirus exposure and HLA in healthy donors. Measured with immunoSEQ multiplex PCR; TCRdb has only the in-frame clones, and not every one. The sample consists of roughly 200,000 clones, about 89% of them appearing once. Sample: PBMCs. This clonotype was obtained from a young man in good health and CMV-seropositive.

CDR3 coding DNA: TGTGCCAGCAGCTCCAACAGGGGCGTCCTGAACACTGAAGCTTTCTTT. Translated: CASSSNRGVLNTEAFF. The chain combines TRBV11-2 with TRBJ1-1; 7 bases line up with TRBD1. The CDR3 loop spans 16 amino acids. Germline V gene data show CDR1 as SGHAT and CDR2 as FQNNGV. Trimming cost V 4 bases and J 0 bases; bases outside gene matches: 8.